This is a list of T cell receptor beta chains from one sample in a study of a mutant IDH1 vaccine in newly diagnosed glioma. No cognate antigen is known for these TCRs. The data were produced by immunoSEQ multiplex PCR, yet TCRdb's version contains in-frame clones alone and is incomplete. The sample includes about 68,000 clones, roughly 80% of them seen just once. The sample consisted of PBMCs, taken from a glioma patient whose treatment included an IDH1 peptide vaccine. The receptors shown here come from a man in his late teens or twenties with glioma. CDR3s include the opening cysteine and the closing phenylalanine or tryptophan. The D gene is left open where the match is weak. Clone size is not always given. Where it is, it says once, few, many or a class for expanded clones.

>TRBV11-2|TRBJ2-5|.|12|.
CASSLDRETQYF
TGTGCCAGCAGCTTAGATAGGGAGACCCAGTACTTC
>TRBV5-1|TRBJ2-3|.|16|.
CASSLGSQTSTDTQYF
TGCGCCAGCAGCTTGGGCAGTCAGACTAGCACAGATACGCAGTATTTT
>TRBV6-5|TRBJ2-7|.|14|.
CASSYAPPPYEQYF
TGTGCCAGCAGTTACGCCCCGCCCCCCTACGAGCAGTACTTC
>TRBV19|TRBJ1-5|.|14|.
CASSISGFNQPQHF
TGTGCCAGTAGTATCTCCGGATTCAATCAGCCCCAGCATTTT
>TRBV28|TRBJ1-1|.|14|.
CASSLYGSGPEAFF
TGTGCCAGCAGTTTATATGGGTCGGGCCCCGAAGCTTTCTTT
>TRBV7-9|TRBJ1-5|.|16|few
CASSLVVGQGNQPQHF
TGTGCCAGCAGCTTAGTGGTAGGGCAAGGCAATCAGCCCCAGCATTTT
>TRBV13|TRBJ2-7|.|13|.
CASSLTGYYEQYF
TGTGCCAGCAGCTTAACAGGGTACTACGAGCAGTACTTC
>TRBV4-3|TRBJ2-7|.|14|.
CASSQGAGAYEQYF
TGCGCCAGCAGCCAAGGGGCAGGGGCCTACGAGCAGTACTTC
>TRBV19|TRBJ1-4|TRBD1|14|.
CASKVRDSNEKLFF
TGTGCCAGTAAGGTCCGGGACAGTAATGAAAAACTGTTTTTT
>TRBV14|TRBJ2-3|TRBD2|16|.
CASSEVAGGSADTQYF
TGTGCCAGCAGCGAGGTAGCGGGGGGTTCGGCAGATACGCAGTATTTT
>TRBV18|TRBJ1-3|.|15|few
CASSPSGSTGNTIYF
TGTGCCAGCTCACCATCCGGCTCAACTGGAAACACCATATATTTT
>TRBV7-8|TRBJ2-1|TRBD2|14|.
CASRNSGGLNEQFF
TGTGCCAGCAGGAATAGCGGGGGGCTCAATGAGCAGTTCTTC
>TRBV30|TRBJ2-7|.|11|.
CAWSVQGKQYF
TGTGCCTGGAGTGTACAGGGCAAGCAGTACTTC
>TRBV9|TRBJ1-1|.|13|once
CASSVVPLSEAFF
TGTGCCAGCAGCGTAGTCCCGTTGTCTGAAGCTTTCTTT
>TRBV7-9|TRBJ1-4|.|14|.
CASSPGPSNEKLFF
TGTGCCAGCAGTCCGGGTCCAAGTAATGAAAAACTGTTTTTT
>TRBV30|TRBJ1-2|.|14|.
CAWSPGQLNYGYTF
TGTGCCTGGAGCCCCGGACAGCTCAACTATGGCTACACCTTC
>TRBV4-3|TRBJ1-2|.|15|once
CASSQEWGRPEGYTF
TGCGCCAGCAGCCAAGAATGGGGCAGGCCCGAAGGCTACACCTTC
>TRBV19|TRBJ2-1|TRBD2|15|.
CASSTRERSYNEQFF
TGTGCCAGTAGTACGCGGGAGAGGTCCTACAATGAGCAGTTCTTC
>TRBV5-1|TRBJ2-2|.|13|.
CASSTQAPGELFF
TGCGCCAGCAGCACACAGGCGCCCGGGGAGCTGTTTTTT
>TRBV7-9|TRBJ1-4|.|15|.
CASSPQGPDNEKLFF
TGTGCCAGCAGCCCCCAGGGCCCCGATAATGAAAAACTGTTTTTT
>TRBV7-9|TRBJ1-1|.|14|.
CASSPPLSSSEAFF
TGTGCCAGCAGCCCCCCCTTGTCGTCTTCCGAAGCTTTCTTT
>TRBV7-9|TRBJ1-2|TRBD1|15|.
CASSPGTGGSNGYTF
TGTGCCAGCAGCCCCGGGACAGGGGGCTCGAATGGCTACACCTTC
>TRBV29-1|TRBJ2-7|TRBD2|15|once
CSVEGLSGGAYEQYF
TGCAGCGTTGAAGGACTCAGCGGGGGAGCCTACGAGCAGTACTTC
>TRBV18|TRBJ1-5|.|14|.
CASSPQTGNQPQHF
TGTGCCAGCTCACCACAGACAGGCAATCAGCCCCAGCATTTT
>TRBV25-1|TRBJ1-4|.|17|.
CASSEYGGELTNEKLFF
TGTGCCAGCAGTGAATACGGGGGGGAGTTGACTAATGAAAAACTGTTTTTT
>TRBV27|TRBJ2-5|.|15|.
CASSLSPAHQETQYF
TGTGCCAGCAGTTTATCGCCGGCCCACCAAGAGACCCAGTACTTC
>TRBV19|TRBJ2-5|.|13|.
CASSLDGLAAQYF
TGTGCCAGTAGTCTCGACGGGTTAGCGGCCCAGTACTTC
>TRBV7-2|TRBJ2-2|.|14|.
CASSLGGDTGELFF
TGTGCCAGCAGCCTGGGGGGAGACACCGGGGAGCTGTTTTTT
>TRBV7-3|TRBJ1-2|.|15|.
CASSPLGGSDYGYTF
TGTGCCAGCAGCCCCCTGGGGGGCAGTGACTATGGCTACACCTTC